This TCR beta chain derives from a study of cytomegalovirus exposure and HLA in healthy donors. The PCR ran on 60 Vbeta and 13 Jbeta primers. Clones were read by immunoSEQ multiplex PCR, and TCRdb kept only the in-frame ones, dropping some. The sample has more than 110,000 clones. V lost 4 bases and J 5 bases, leaving 11 bases between the germline ends. CDR1 MDHEN and CDR2 SYDVKM come from the germline V gene. CDR3 length: 13 residues. To note about this clone: Antigen unknown. Other DNA variants within this sample encode the same CDR3.

Study-wide points: Among immune exposure information, only CMV serostatus was available. The study flagged approximately 180 TCR beta chains as cytomegalovirus-associated.

The receptor was derived from a man aged 35 to 55 in good health and CMV-seronegative. The rearrangement joins TRBV28 to TRBJ1-2; tentatively, D is TRBD1 (5 bases). The specimen was PBMCs. CDR3 coding DNA: TGTGCCAGCAGTTCTTCCGACAGTTATGGCTACACCTTC. Protein: CASSSSDSYGYTF.